The source of this T cell receptor beta chain is a study of immune evolution from preneoplasia to lung adenocarcinoma. Clones were read by immunoSEQ multiplex PCR, and TCRdb kept only the in-frame ones, dropping some. The data contain 30,000 to 45,000 clones, roughly 74% of them singletons. Germline loops: CDR1 MNHNY, CDR2 SVGAGI (reference sequence). V shed 10 bases and J 2 bases; nucleotides not matched to a gene: 12. The CDR3 has 15 amino acids. As to this clone: Its antigen remains unknown.

Study observations and caveats: Top clone share appeared to fall from AAH through AIS, MIA, adenocarcinoma. KRAS-mutant nodules had the highest T cell clonality. Later-stage lesions seemingly showed higher T cell density and diversity than normal lung.

After pathologic assessment, macro-dissection selected premalignant or tumor cells for extraction. The chain has TRBV6-6 and TRBJ2-7; 9 bases are shared with TRBD2. This receptor was obtained from a person in their sixties or seventies with lung adenocarcinoma. Material: FFPE invasive lung adenocarcinoma tissue. This CDR3 is CATRRGGVGAYEQYF. CDR3 nucleotide sequence: TGTGCCACCCGGCGGGGGGGCGTCGGGGCCTACGAGCAGTACTTC.